This TCR beta chain was recorded in a study of blood T cell repertoires in COVID-19. Study background: Material from acute and convalescent COVID-19 was sourced from the United States, Italy and Spain. In each case, the material was cDNA or gDNA derived from T cells, B-cell-depleted T cells, or PBMCs.

In the source study's methods: Researchers report that nucleated cell counts were estimated from reference gene primer amplification. Sequencing was performed with immunoSEQ multiplex PCR; in TCRdb, only in-frame clones are kept and a portion is missing. The V and J calls and clone size were taken over from that table, and D and trimming were inferred from the DNA. The sample yields about 120,000 clones, approximately 91% seen once. This CDR3 region has 15 residues. Trimming shortened V by 4 bases and J by 2 bases, and 13 bases separated the two germline ends. CDR1 and CDR2 from the germline V gene are SGHNT and YYREEE (reference sequence).

The V gene is TRBV5-4, the J gene TRBJ2-1, with a possible D match to TRBD2 (6 bases). This receptor was obtained from a woman of 80 years or more with acute or convalescent COVID-19. The sequenced sample consisted of peripheral blood. This CDR3 is CASSSPGLAYNEQFF. The CDR3, as DNA: TGTGCCAGCAGCAGTCCGGGACTTGCCTACAATGAGCAGTTCTTC.